This T cell receptor beta chain stems from a study of blood T cell repertoires in COVID-19. Overall study context: The analysed material was cDNA or gDNA that came from T cells, B-cell-depleted T cells, or PBMCs.

Original processing methods: Reference gene primers were amplified, and this amplification served to estimate nucleated cell counts. Assay used: immunoSEQ multiplex PCR; TCRdb lists only in-frame clones, some missing. D and trimming come from the DNA, and the V and J calls and clone size come from that table. This table has about 240,000 clones, 75% to 90% appearing once. The germline V gene has CDR1 SGHDN and CDR2 FVKESK. Trimming took 0 bases from V and 5 from J; bases not matched to a gene: 9. This CDR3 contains 17 residues. V gene TRBV14 combines with J gene TRBJ2-1, with TRBD2 identical over 8 bases. This clonotype originated in a woman in her forties with acute COVID-19. The sequencing sample was made of PBMCs or T cells enriched from blood (not recorded which). Here the CDR3 DNA reads TGTGCCAGCAGCCAAGATCCGCGGGAGGAGATTGACAATGAGCAGTTCTTC. Protein product: CASSQDPREEIDNEQFF.